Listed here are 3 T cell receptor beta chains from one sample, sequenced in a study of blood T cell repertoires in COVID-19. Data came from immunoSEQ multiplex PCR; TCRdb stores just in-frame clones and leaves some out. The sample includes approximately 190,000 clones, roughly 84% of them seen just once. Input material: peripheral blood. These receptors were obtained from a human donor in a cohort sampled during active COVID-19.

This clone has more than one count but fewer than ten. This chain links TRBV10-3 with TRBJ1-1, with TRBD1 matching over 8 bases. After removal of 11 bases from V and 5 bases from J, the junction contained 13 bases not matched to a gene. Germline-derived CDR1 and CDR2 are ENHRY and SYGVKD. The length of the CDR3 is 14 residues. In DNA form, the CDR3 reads TGTGCCTCGAAAAAGGACAGGGATGGGACTGAAGCTTTCTTT. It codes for CASKKDRDGTEAFF.

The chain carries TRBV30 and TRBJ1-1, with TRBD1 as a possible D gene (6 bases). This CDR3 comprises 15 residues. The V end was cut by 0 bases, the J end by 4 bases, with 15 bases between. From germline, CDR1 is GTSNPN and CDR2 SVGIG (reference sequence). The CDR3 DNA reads TGTGCCTGGAGTGTGGGAGGGGGTATAGGCACTGAAGCTTTCTTT. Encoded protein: CAWSVGGGIGTEAFF.

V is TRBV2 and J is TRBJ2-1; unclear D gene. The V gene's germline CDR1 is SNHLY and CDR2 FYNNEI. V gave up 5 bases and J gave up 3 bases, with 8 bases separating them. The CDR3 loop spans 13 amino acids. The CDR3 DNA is TGTGCCAGCAGTCGGCAGGTCTACAATGAGCAGTTCTTC. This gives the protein CASSRQVYNEQFF.